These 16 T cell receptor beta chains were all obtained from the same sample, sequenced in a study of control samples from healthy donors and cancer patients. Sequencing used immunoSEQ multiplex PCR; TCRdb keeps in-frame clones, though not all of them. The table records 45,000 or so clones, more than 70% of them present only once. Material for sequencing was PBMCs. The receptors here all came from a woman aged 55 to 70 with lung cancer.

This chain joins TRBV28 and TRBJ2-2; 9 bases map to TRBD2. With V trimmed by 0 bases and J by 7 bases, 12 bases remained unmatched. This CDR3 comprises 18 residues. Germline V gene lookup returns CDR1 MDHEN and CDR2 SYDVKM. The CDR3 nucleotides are TGTGCCAGCAGTTTATGGGGGTCGCGGGAGGGCCCGGACGGGGAGCTGTTTTTT. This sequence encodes CASSLWGSREGPDGELFF. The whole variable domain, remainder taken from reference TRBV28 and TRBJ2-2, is DVKVTQSSRYLVKRTGEKVFLECVQDMDHENMFWYRQDPGLGLRLIYFSYDVKMKEKGDIPEGYSVSREKKERFSLILESASTNQTSMYLCASSLWGSREGPDGELFFGEGSRLTVL.

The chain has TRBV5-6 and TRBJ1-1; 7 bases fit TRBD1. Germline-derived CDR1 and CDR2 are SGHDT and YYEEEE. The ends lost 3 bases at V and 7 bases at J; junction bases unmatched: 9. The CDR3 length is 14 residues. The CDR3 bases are TGTGCCAGCAGCTATTACAGGGGTTCGAGTGAAGCTTTCTTT. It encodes CASSYYRGSSEAFF.

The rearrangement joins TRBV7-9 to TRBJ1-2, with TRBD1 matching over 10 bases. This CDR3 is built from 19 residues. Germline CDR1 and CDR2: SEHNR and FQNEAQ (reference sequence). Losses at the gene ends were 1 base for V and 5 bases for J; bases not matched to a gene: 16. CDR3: CASSLDSGTGEGLTYGYTF. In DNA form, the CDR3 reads TGTGCCAGCAGCTTAGACAGCGGGACAGGGGAAGGCCTCACGTATGGCTACACCTTC. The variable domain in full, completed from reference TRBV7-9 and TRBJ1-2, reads DTGVSQNPRHKITKRGQNVTFRCDPISEHNRLYWYRQTLGQGPEFLTYFQNEAQLEKSRLLSDRFSAERPKGSFSTLEIQRTEQGDSAMYLCASSLDSGTGEGLTYGYTFGSGTRLTVV.

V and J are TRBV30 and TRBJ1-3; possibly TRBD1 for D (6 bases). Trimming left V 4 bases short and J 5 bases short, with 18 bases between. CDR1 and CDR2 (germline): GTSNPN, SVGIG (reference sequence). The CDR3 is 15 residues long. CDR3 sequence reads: CAWTFYGGLRNTIYF. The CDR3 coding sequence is TGTGCCTGGACGTTCTATGGGGGCCTGAGAAACACCATATATTTT.

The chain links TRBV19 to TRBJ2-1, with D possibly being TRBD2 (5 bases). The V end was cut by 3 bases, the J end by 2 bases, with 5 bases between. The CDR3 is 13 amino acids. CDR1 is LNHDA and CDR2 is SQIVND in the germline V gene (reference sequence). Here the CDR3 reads CASSMTTYNEQFF. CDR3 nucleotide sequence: TGTGCCAGTAGTATGACTACCTACAATGAGCAGTTCTTC.

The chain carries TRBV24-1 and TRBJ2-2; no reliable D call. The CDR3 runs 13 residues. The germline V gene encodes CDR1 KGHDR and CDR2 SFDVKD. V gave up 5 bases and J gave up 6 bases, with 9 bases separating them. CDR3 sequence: CATSGGAAGELFF. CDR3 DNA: TGTGCCACCAGTGGCGGCGCGGCCGGGGAGCTGTTTTTT.

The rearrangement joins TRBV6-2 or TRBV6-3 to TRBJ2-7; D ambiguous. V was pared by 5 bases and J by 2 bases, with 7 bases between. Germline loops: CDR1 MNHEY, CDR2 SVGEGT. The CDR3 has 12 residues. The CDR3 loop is CASSKTAYEQYF. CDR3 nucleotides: TGTGCCAGCAGTAAGACCGCCTACGAGCAGTACTTC.

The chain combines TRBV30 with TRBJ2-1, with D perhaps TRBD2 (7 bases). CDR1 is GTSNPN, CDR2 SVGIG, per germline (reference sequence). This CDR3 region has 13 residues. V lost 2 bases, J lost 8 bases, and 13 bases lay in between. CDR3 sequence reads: CAWSRGGLDEQFF. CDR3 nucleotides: TGTGCCTGGAGTCGCGGGGGCCTCGATGAGCAGTTCTTC.

DNA of the CDR3: TGTGCCAGCAGGCGAGACAGACCCTACGAGCAGTACTTC. Translating it yields CASRRDRPYEQYF. The chain joins TRBV21-1 to TRBJ2-7; the table names TRBD1, a call not compared with the DNA. TRBV21-1 is deemed a pseudogene. The CDR3 is 13 amino acids.

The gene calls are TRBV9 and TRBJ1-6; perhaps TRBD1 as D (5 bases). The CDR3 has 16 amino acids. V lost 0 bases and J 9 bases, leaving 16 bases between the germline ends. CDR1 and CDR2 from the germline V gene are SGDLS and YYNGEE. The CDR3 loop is CASSVGWGPAGSPLHF. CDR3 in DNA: TGTGCCAGCAGCGTAGGCTGGGGACCAGCTGGTTCACCCCTCCACTTT.

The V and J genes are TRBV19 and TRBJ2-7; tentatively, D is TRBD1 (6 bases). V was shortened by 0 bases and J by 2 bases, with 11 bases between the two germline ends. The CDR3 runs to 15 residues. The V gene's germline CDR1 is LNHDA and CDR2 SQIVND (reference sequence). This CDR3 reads CASSIERTDTYEQYF. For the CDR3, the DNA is TGTGCCAGTAGTATAGAAAGGACAGACACCTACGAGCAGTACTTC.

In DNA, the CDR3 is TGTGCCAGCAGTGATCGCGGGGAAGGCGGCTACACCTTC. Protein: CASSDRGEGGYTF. V usage is TRBV2 and J usage is TRBJ1-2; D is ambiguous. The CDR3 is made up of 13 amino acids. Germline-derived CDR1 and CDR2 are SNHLY and FYNNEI. The V gene lost 3 bases and the J gene lost 8 bases, with 13 bases spanning the gap. Full variable domain (rest looked up from reference TRBV2 and TRBJ1-2): EPEVTQTPSHQVTQMGQEVILRCVPISNHLYFYWYRQILGQKVEFLVSFYNNEISEKSEIFDDQFSVERPDGSNFTLKIRSTKLEDSAMYFCASSDRGEGGYTFGSGTRLTVV.

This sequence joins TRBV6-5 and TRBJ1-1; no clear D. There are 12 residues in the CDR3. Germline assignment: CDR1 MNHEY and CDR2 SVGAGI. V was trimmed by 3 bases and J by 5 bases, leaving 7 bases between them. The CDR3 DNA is TGTGCCAGCAGTTATATCGGGACTGAAGCTTTCTTT. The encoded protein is CASSYIGTEAFF.

This CDR3 reads CASRQGSYEQYF. CDR3 DNA sequence: TGTGCCAGCAGACAGGGGAGCTACGAGCAGTACTTC. V usage is TRBV12-3 or TRBV12-4 and J usage is TRBJ2-7; 7 bases map to TRBD1. The CDR3 covers 12 residues. The trim removed 6 bases at V and 3 bases at J, leaving 2 bases unmatched.

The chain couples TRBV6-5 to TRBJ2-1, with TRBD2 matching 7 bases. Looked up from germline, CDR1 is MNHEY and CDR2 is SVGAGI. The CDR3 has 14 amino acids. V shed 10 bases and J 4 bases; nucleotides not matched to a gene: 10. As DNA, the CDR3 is TGTGCCAACCGTGGACTAGAGGCTTACAATGAGCAGTTCTTC. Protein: CANRGLEAYNEQFF.

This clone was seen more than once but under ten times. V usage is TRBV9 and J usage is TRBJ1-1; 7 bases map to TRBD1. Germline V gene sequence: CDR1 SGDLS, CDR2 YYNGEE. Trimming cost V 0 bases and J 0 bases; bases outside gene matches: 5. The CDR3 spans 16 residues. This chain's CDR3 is CASSVGGGGMNTEAFF. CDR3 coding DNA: TGTGCCAGCAGCGTAGGGGGAGGGGGCATGAACACTGAAGCTTTCTTT.